This entry is about one T cell receptor (beta chain). This sample is drawn from a study of blood T cell repertoires in COVID-19. Sequenced by immunoSEQ multiplex PCR; TCRdb stores in-frame clones only, minus some. Of about 140,000 clones detected, around nine tenths appear once; the ten largest clones hold less than 2%. The CDR3 contains 16 residues. V shed 0 bases, J shed 2 bases, and the junction held 5 bases outside the gene matches. The germline V gene has CDR1 SGDLS and CDR2 YYNGEE. This sequence originates from a woman aged 50 to 60 with acute or convalescent COVID-19. Material: peripheral blood. This chain joins TRBV9 and TRBJ2-5, with 9 bases that match TRBD1. The CDR3 is CASSVGTGALQETQYF. CDR3 nucleotide sequence: TGTGCCAGCAGCGTAGGGACAGGGGCCCTACAAGAGACCCAGTACTTC.